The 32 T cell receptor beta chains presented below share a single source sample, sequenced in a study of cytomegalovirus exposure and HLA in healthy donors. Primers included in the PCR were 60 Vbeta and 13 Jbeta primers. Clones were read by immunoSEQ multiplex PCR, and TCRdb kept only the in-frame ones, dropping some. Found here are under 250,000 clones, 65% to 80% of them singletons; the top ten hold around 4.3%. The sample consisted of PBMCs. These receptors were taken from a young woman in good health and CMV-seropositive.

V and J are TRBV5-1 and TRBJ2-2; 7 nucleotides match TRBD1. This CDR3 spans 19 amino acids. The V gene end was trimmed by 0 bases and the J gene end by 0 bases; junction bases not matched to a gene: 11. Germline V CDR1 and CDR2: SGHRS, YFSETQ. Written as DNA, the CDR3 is TGCGCCAGCAGCTTGGCCTCATATCCTACAGGGGCGAACACCGGGGAGCTGTTTTTT. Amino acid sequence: CASSLASYPTGANTGELFF.

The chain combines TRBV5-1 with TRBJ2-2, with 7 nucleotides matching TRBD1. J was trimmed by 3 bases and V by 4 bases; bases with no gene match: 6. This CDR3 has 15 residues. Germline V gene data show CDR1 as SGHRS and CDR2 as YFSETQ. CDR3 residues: CASSEGTDYTGELFF. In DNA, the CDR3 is TGCGCCAGCAGCGAGGGGACAGATTACACCGGGGAGCTGTTTTTT.

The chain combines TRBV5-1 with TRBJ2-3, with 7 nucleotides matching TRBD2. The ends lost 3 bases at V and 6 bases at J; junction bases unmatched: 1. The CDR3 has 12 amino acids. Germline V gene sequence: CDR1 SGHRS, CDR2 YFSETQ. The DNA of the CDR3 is TGCGCCAGCAGCTCGCGGGGGGATACGCAGTATTTT. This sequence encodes CASSSRGDTQYF. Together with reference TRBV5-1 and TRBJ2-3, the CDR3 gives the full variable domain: KAGVTQTPRYLIKTRGQQVTLSCSPISGHRSVSWYQQTPGQGLQFLFEYFSETQRNKGNFPGRFSGRQFSNSRSEMNVSTLELGDSALYLCASSSRGDTQYFGPGTRLTVL.

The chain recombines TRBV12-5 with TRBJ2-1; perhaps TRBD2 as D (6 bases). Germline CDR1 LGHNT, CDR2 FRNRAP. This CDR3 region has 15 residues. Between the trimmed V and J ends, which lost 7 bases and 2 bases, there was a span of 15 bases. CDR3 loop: CASAQEAGPYNEQFF. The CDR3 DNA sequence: TGTGCTAGTGCCCAGGAGGCGGGACCCTACAATGAGCAGTTCTTC.

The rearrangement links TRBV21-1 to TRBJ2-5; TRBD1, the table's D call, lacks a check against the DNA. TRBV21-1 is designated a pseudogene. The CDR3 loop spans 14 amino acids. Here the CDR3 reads CASSKRTGTKTQYF. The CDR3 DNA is TGTGCCAGCAGCAAGAGGACAGGGACAAAGACCCAGTACTTC.

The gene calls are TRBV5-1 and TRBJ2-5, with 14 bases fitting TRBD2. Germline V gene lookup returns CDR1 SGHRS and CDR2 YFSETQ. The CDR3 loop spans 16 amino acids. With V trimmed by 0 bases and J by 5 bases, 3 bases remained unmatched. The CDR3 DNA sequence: TGCGCCAGCAGCTTGGGACTAGCGGGGGGGCCGGAGACCCAGTACTTC. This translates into CASSLGLAGGPETQYF.

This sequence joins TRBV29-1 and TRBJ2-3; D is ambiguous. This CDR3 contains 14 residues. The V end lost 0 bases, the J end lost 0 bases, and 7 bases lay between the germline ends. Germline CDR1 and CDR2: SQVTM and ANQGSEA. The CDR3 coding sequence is TGCAGCGTTGAAGAAGCAACTAGCACAGATACGCAGTATTTT. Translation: CSVEEATSTDTQYF.

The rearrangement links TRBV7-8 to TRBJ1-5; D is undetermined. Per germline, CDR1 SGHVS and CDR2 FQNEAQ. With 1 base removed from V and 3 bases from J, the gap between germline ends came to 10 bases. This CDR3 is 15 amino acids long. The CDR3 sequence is CASSLDSGFNQPQHF. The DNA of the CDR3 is TGTGCCAGCAGCTTAGATTCTGGCTTCAATCAGCCCCAGCATTTT.

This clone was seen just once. The CDR3 loop reads CASSLDGTSYEQYF. For the CDR3, the DNA is TGTGCCAGCAGCTTAGATGGGACTAGCTACGAGCAGTACTTC. The chain employs TRBV7-2 and TRBJ2-7; 8 nucleotides line up with TRBD2. The junction had 2 bases not matched to a gene; V was cut back by 1 base and J by 3 bases. In germline, CDR1 is SGHTA, CDR2 FQGNSA. The CDR3 covers 14 residues.

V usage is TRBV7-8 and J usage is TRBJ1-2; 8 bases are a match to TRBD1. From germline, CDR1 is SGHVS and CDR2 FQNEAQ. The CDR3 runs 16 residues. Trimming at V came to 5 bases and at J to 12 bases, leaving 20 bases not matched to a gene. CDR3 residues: CASSPGQGLPALLDTF. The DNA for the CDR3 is TGTGCCAGCAGCCCCGGACAGGGCCTTCCGGCTTTGCTTGACACCTTC.

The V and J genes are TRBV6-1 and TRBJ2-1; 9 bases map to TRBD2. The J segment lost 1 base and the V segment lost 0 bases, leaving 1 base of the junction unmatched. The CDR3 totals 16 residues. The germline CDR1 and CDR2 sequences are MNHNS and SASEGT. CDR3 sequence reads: CASSEASGGSYNEQFF. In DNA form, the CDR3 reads TGTGCCAGCAGTGAAGCTAGCGGGGGTTCCTACAATGAGCAGTTCTTC.

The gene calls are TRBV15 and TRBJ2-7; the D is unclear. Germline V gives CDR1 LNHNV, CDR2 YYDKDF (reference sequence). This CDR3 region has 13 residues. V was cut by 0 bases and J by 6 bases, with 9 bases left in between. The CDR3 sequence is CATSRDRSSEQYF. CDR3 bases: TGTGCCACCAGCAGAGATCGGAGCTCCGAGCAGTACTTC.

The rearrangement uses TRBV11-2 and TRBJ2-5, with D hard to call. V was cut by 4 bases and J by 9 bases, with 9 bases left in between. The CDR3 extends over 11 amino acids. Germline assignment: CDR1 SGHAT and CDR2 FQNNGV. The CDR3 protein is CASSSKQAQYF. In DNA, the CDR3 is TGTGCCAGCAGCTCGAAGCAGGCCCAGTACTTC.

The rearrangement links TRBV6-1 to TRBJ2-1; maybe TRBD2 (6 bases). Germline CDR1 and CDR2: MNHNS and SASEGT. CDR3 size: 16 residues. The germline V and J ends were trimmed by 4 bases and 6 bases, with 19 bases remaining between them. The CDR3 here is CASSAQVGGSFNEQFF. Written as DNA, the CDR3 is TGTGCCAGCAGTGCCCAGGTGGGGGGATCGTTCAATGAGCAGTTCTTC.

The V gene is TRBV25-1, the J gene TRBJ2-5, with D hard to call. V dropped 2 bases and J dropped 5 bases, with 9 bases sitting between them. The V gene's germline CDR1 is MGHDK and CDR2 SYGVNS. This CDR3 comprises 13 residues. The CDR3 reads CASSERLHETQYF. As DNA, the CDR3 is TGTGCCAGCAGTGAAAGACTTCATGAGACCCAGTACTTC.

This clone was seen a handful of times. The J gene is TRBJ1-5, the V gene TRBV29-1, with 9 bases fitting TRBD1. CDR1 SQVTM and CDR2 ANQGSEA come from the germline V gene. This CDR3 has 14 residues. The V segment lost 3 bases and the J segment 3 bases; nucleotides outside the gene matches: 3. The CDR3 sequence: CSVEGTGNNQPQHF. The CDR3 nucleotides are TGCAGCGTTGAGGGGACAGGGAACAATCAGCCCCAGCATTTT.

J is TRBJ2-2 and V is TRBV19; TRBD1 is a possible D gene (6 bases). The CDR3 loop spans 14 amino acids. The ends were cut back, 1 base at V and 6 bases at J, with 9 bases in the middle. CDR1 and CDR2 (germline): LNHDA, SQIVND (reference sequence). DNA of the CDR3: TGTGCCAGTAGTATAGTGGGGGCCCCCGGGGAGCTGTTTTTT. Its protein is CASSIVGAPGELFF.

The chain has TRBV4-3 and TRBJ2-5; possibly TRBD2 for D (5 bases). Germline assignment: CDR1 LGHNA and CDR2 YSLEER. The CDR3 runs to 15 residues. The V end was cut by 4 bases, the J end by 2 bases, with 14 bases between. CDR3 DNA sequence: TGCGCCAGCAGCCCGAGGGCCGTTGTACAAGAGACCCAGTACTTC. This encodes CASSPRAVVQETQYF.

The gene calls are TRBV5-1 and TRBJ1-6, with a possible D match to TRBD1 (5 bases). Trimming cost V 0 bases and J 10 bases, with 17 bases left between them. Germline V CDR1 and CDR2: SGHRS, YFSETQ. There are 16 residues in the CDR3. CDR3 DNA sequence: TGCGCCAGCAGCTTGGGGCAGCGGGGGTTTGACTCACCCCTCCACTTT. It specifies CASSLGQRGFDSPLHF.

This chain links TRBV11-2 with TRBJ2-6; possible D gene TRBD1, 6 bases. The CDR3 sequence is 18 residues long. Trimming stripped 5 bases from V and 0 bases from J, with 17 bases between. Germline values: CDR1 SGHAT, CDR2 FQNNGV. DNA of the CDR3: TGTGCCAGCAGCCGTGGGTTAGGGGGTCGCTCTGGGGCCAACGTCCTGACTTTC. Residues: CASSRGLGGRSGANVLTF.

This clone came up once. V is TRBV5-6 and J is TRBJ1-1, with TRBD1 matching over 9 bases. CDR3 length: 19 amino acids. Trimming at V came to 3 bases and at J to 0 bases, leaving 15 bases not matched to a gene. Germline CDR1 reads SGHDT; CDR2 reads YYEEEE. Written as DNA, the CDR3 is TGTGCCAGCAGCTCCTACCGGGACAGGGTACAAAGGATGAACACTGAAGCTTTCTTT. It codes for CASSSYRDRVQRMNTEAFF.

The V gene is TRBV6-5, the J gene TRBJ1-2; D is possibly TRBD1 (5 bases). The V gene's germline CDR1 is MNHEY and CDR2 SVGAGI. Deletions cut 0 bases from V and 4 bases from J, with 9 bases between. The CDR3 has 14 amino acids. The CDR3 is CASSYSPGLYGYTF. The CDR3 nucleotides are TGTGCCAGCAGTTACTCACCAGGGCTCTATGGCTACACCTTC.

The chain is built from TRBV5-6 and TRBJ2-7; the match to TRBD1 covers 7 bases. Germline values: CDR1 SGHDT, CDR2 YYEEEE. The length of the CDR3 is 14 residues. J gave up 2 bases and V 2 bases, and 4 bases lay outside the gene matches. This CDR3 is CASSLGDSPYEQYF. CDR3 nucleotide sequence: TGTGCCAGCAGCTTAGGGGACAGCCCCTACGAGCAGTACTTC.

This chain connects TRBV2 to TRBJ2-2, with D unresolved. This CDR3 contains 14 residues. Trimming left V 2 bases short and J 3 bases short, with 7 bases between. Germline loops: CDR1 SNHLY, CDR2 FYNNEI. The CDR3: CASSELLYTGELFF. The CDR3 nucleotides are TGTGCCAGCAGTGAACTCCTGTACACCGGGGAGCTGTTTTTT.

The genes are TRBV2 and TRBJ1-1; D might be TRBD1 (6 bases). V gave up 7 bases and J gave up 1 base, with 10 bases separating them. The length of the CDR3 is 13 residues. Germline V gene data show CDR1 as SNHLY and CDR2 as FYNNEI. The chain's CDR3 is CASMGHPNTEAFF. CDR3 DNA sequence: TGTGCCAGCATGGGACACCCGAACACTGAAGCTTTCTTT. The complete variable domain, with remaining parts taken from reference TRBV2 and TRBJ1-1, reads EPEVTQTPSHQVTQMGQEVILRCVPISNHLYFYWYRQILGQKVEFLVSFYNNEISEKSEIFDDQFSVERPDGSNFTLKIRSTKLEDSAMYFCASMGHPNTEAFFGQGTRLTVV.

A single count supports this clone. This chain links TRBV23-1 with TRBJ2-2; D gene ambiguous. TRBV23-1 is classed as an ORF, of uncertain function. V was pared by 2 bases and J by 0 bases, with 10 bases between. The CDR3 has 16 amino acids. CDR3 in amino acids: CASSQGGRANTGELFF. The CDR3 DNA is TGCGCCAGCAGTCAAGGTGGTAGAGCGAACACCGGGGAGCTGTTTTTT.

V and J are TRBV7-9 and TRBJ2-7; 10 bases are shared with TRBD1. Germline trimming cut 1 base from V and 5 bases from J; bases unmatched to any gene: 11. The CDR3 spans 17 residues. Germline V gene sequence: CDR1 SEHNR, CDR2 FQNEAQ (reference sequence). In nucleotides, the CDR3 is TGTGCCAGCAGCTTAGTTGTTCGGGACAGGGGAGGGGACGAGCAGTACTTC. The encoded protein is CASSLVVRDRGGDEQYF.

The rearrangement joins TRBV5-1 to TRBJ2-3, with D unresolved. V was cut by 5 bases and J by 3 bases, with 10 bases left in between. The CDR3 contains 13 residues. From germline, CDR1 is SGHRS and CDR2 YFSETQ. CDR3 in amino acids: CASREMQTDTQYF. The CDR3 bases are TGCGCCAGCAGAGAAATGCAGACAGATACGCAGTATTTT.

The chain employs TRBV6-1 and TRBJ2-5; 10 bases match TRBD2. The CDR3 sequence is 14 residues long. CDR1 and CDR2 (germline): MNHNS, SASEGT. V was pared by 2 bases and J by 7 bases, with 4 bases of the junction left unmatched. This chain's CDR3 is CASSETSGIVTQYF. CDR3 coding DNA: TGTGCCAGCAGTGAAACTAGCGGGATAGTGACCCAGTACTTC.

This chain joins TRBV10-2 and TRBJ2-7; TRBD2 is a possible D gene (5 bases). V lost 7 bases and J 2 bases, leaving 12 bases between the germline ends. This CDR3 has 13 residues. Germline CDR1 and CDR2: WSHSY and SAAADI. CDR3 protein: CASKAGPPYEQYF. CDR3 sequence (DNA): TGCGCCAGCAAGGCGGGTCCCCCCTACGAGCAGTACTTC.

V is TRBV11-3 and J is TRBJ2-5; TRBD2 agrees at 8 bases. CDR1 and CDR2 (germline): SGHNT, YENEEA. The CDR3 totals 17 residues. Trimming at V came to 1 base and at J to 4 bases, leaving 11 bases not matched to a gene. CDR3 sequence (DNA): TGTGCCAGCAGCTTAGGCAACGGACTAGCCAAGGCAGAGACCCAGTACTTC. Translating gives CASSLGNGLAKAETQYF.

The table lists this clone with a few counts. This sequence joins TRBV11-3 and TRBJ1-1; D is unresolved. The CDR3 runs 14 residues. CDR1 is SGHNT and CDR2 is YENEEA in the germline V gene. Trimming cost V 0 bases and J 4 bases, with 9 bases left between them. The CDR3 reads CASSLEGVTTEAFF. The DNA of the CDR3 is TGTGCCAGCAGCTTAGAGGGCGTCACCACTGAAGCTTTCTTT.